This T cell receptor beta chain was retrieved from a study of blood T cells in healthy people across ages (dated by TCRdb to between 2015 and 2016). For context, the study as a whole: In model experiments, roughly one uniquely barcoded TCR beta cDNA molecule per two T cells was captured by template switching. The study measured age-related changes in TCR beta repertoire diversity using deep sequencing normalized with unique cDNA molecular identifiers. The donors were divided into four age groups: young (average approximately 15 years), middle-aged (about 39), aged (under 70) and long-lived (about 80). To avoid experimental bias, donors of different ages were spread randomly across the sequencing lanes. For two donors (one aged 18 to 30 and one aged 80 or older), the study analyzed two additional independent replicas of 1 million unique cDNA reads from the same blood draw.

The library was built by means of 5' RACE. The data were produced on an Illumina HiSeq 2500. A second roughly 6 to 12 cycle PCR used a sample-barcoded 5' primer and a J-beta primer mix. Each TCR beta cDNA molecule received a unique molecular identifier from a template-switch 5' adaptor carrying 12 random nucleotides. At least 2.5 million CDR3-containing paired-end reads were obtained from each sample. The Mint cDNA synthesis kit, primed by a TRBC-specific oligonucleotide, was used to synthesize first-strand cDNA from all RNA. Following uracil-DNA glycosylase treatment, all cDNA underwent a first 18-cycle PCR with the universal primers M1SS and BC2_uni_R. From the authors' description of their analysis: Normalization of each sample was performed by random selection of 1 million high-quality reads, each carrying a distinct molecular identifier. Instead of being binned into consensus sequences, reads that shared molecular identifiers were thrown out. CDR3 identification, clonotype clustering and error correction used MiTCR with a Q25 quality threshold and the strictest error-elimination algorithm. A nonparametric unseen species model with Euler transformation was used to estimate lower-bound total TCR beta diversity. Clones were called with MiXCR by TCRdb after fastp trimmed the public reads at Q25, and only in-frame beta chains were retained. Merged by CDR3 protein, the rows form single entries marked with the most common genes and DNA. In this record, the V and J calls reflect TCRdb's handling and not the investigators' own analysis. The sample records under 950,000 distinct CDR3 sequences, roughly 20% of which are singletons. The ten largest clones capture less than 25% of the sample.

The full study reports these points: The long-lived group showed more naive CD4+ T cells, fewer expanded clones and increased TCR diversity than the aged group, suggesting age selection. Because the CMV infection status of the donors was unknown, age-related changes in expanded clonotypes may potentially have been confounded. There was a strong correlation between observed TCR beta diversity and the percentage of naive T cells measured by flow cytometry. Estimates of total diversity based on one million sequenced T cells were considered lower bounds and underestimates. Observed TCR beta diversity per million T cells fell roughly linearly with age, and a significant reduction was already apparent by age around 39. Because profiling used bulk unsorted PBMCs, naive and antigen-experienced compartments could not be compared conclusively.

V is cut by 5 bases and J by 6 bases, and the space between the germline ends is 14 bases. From the cysteine up to the valine, the CDR3 has a length of 13 residues. Just CDR3 DNA is preserved here, 39 bases in frame from base 1. As encoded in the germline V gene (reference sequence), CDR1 is SEHNR while CDR2 is FQNEAQ. The donors were roughly 40 Caucasian individuals from Russia, aged 6 to 90 years, who were systemically healthy. Each donor gave 8 to 10 milliliters of peripheral blood, collected into EDTA-treated Vacutainer tubes. Ficoll-Paque density-gradient centrifugation was used to isolate PBMCs, with at least 6 million per sample. Total RNA was extracted from PBMCs with Trizol reagent, with at least 5.5 micrograms obtained per sample. Naive CD45RAhigh/CD27high T cell percentages were measured by flow cytometry on a PBMC aliquot from every donor. About this clonotype: Its antigen is currently not known. Nothing much larger sits one base from this clone, and base qualities are not available.

This TCR came from a man aged 65 to 85 in good health. Material: blood. Recombination connected TRBV7-9 to TRBJ2-7; TRBD1 is perhaps the D gene, given 5 matching bases. The CDR3 protein sequence reads: CASSQSRVSEQYV. The DNA sequence is given as TGTGCCAGCAGCCAGAGCAGGGTATCCGAGCAGTACGTC.